The rows below give T cell receptor beta chains drawn from one sample of a study of blood T cell repertoires in COVID-19. Clones were sequenced by immunoSEQ multiplex PCR, and TCRdb holds only the in-frame ones, with some missing. The sample carries more than 120,000 clones, around 88% recorded once. Sequencing was done on a sample of peripheral blood. The origin of the receptors is a human donor in a cohort sampled during active COVID-19. CDR3s leave out the opening cysteine and the closing phenylalanine or tryptophan.

V	J	CDR3
TRBV11-2	TRBJ1-1	ASSLRGGTEAF
TRBV3-1/TRBV3-2	TRBJ1-4	ASSQGPRRTNEKLF
TRBV7-3	TRBJ2-6	ASSGQGPPGANVLT
TRBV24-1	TRBJ2-1	ATSGGLGQF
TRBV4-3	TRBJ2-7	ASSQDTSSYEQY
TRBV6-5	TRBJ2-4	ASSYGTGDKNIQY
TRBV6-5	TRBJ2-7	ASSLQGYEQY
TRBV13	TRBJ2-1	ASSFNLAGASNEQF
TRBV18	TRBJ2-1	ASSLDIASYNEQF
TRBV2	TRBJ1-3	ASSVMPGSSGNTIY
TRBV19	TRBJ1-2	ASSLIDRVGDGYT
TRBV7-9	TRBJ2-3	ASRPGVTDTQY
TRBV5-1	TRBJ1-5	ASSSIGKNQPQH
TRBV15	TRBJ2-1	ATSRTVEHNEQF
TRBV6-1	TRBJ1-5	ASSEAGRAQPQH
TRBV18	TRBJ2-7	ASSGLAGATYEQY
TRBV12-2	TRBJ1-4	ASRLKGRVRGQTNEKLF
TRBV18	TRBJ1-1	ASSPPSENTEAF
TRBV6-5	TRBJ1-3	ASRFHDRAGNTIY
TRBV3-1/TRBV3-2	TRBJ2-1	ASSPFGNEQF
TRBV19	TRBJ2-3	ASGRGGPDTQY
TRBV4-1	TRBJ2-5	ASSLSRGAQETQY
TRBV5-1	TRBJ2-2	ASSLDYITGELF
TRBV7-9	TRBJ2-5	ASSLGVGGSQETQY
TRBV6-2/TRBV6-3	TRBJ1-5	ASSYSGQSNQPQH
TRBV27	TRBJ1-1	ASSPVGGNTEAF
TRBV9	TRBJ1-2	ASSLGTTRGYGYT
TRBV5-6	TRBJ2-5	ASRSGNVFETQY
TRBV3-1/TRBV3-2	TRBJ2-1	ASSPQALAGSNEQF
TRBV5-1	TRBJ2-3	ASSLQQGDTQY
TRBV7-3	TRBJ1-1	ASSFGGYTEAF
TRBV15	TRBJ2-4	ATSPSSGEKAKNIQY
TRBV4-1	TRBJ2-3	ASSQESGRPDTQY
TRBV6-2/TRBV6-3	TRBJ2-7	ASSSSGGVGEQY
TRBV4-1	TRBJ1-1	ASSQKDISNTEAF
TRBV7-9	TRBJ2-1	ASSLEFTSGGRYNEQF
TRBV5-5	TRBJ1-3	ASRPQGEGASGNTIY
TRBV20-1	TRBJ2-7	SASPGTSYEQY
TRBV6-5	TRBJ2-7	ASSPTGTSQVVQY
TRBV20-1	TRBJ2-5	SASATDSKETQY